The 25 T cell receptor beta chains below all came from one sample that was sequenced in a study of T cells in women clearing cervical HPV infection. Sequencing was performed with immunoSEQ multiplex PCR; in TCRdb, only in-frame clones are kept and a portion is missing. The sample table includes about 20,000 clones. The material sequenced was blood buffy coat. These receptors were collected from a woman aged 18-69 years with a cervical HPV16 infection that either progressed to CIN3+ or cleared (not recorded which).

With regard to this clone: The read falls 3 residues short of the CDR3 end, and the missing part is taken from the germline J gene. V usage is TRBV2 and J usage is TRBJ2-1; TRBD2 matches 7 bases. Germline V gives CDR1 SNHLY, CDR2 FYNNEI. Losses at the gene ends were 4 bases for V and 2 bases for J; bases not matched to a gene: 2. The CDR3 extends over 14 amino acids. The CDR3 DNA, read in part, is TGTGCCAGCAGTGTGGGGGGGACCTACAATGAG. Translation gives CASSVGGTYNE. Given in full, the CDR3 is CASSVGGTYNEQFF.

Of note for this clone: With the read ending 3 residues before the CDR3 end, the germline J gene is used to fill in that end. V gene TRBV7-9 combines with J gene TRBJ2-7; 11 nucleotides match TRBD1. The CDR3 has 15 amino acids. J gave up 5 bases and V 6 bases, and 9 bases lay outside the gene matches. CDR1 is SEHNR and CDR2 is FQNEAQ in the germline V gene (reference sequence). CDR3 residues: CASRPDRGRRDEQYF. The sequenced CDR3 bases are TGTGCCAGCAGACCGGACAGGGGGCGTCGGGACGAG.

According to its frequency, this clone is medium-sized (0.01 to 0.1%). The read halts 3 residues ahead of the CDR3 end, with the missing end drawn from the germline J gene. V gene TRBV7-3 combines with J gene TRBJ2-3; D not certain. This CDR3 comprises 14 residues. The V end lost 5 bases, the J end lost 5 bases, and 14 bases lay between the germline ends. CDR1 and CDR2 (germline): SGHTA, FQGTGA. The CDR3 is CASSPLSRQDTQYF. CDR3 DNA, as far as it was read: TGTGCCAGCAGCCCTCTCTCTAGGCAAGATACG.

A word on this clone: Read coverage stops 3 residues before the CDR3 terminus; the germline J gene supplies the remainder. V is TRBV19 and J is TRBJ2-2, with TRBD2 identical over 12 bases. The germline gives CDR1 LNHDA, CDR2 SQIVND (reference sequence). The length of the CDR3 is 18 residues. V lost 4 bases and J lost 4; bases outside the gene matches: 10. The CDR3 DNA, read in part, is TGTGCCAGTAGTACCCCGGCTAGCGGGGGGGCCGGCACCGGGGAG. Translating gives CASSTPASGGAGTGE. The whole CDR3 sequence reads CASSTPASGGAGTGELFF. Drawing the rest from reference TRBV19 and TRBJ2-2, the complete variable domain is DGGITQSPKYLFRKEGQNVTLSCEQNLNHDAMYWYRQDPGQGLRLIYYSQIVNDFQKGDIAEGYSVSREKKESFPLTVTSAQKNPTAFYLCASSTPASGGAGTGELFFGEGSRLTVL.

As concerns this clone: Read sequence stops 3 residues before the CDR3 end, and the germline J gene provides the missing end. This rearrangement joins TRBV28 to TRBJ2-1; 7 nucleotides align to TRBD1. The V gene end was trimmed by 7 bases and the J gene end by 2 bases; junction bases not matched to a gene: 5. In germline, CDR1 is MDHEN, CDR2 SYDVKM. The CDR3 spans 14 residues. The CDR3 sequence: CASTQGTAYNEQFF. The sequenced CDR3 bases are TGTGCCAGCACACAGGGGACAGCCTACAATGAG.

A word on this clone: The read ends 3 residues early relative to the CDR3; the germline J gene fills the gap. The sample has other DNA sequences that encode this CDR3 too. The chain has TRBV30 and TRBJ1-2, with TRBD1 identical over 10 bases. CDR1 and CDR2 (germline): GTSNPN, SVGIG (reference sequence). The CDR3 extends over 12 amino acids. The covered CDR3 bases are TGTGCCTGGAGCCCCCGGGACAGGGGT. It translates to CAWSPRDRG. The whole CDR3 sequence reads CAWSPRDRGYTF.

On this clone itself: The read falls 3 residues short of the CDR3 end, and the missing part is taken from the germline J gene. The chain links TRBV7-2 to TRBJ2-1, with 11 nucleotides matching TRBD2. The junction had 1 base not matched to a gene; V was cut back by 6 bases and J by 3 bases. The CDR3 loop spans 14 amino acids. The germline CDR1 and CDR2 sequences are SGHTA and FQGNSA. The CDR3 loop is CASSTSGGYNEQFF. CDR3 DNA, as far as it was read: TGTGCCAGCAGTACTAGCGGGGGCTACAATGAG.

CDR3 region: CASTGRVRTDTYTF. CDR3 DNA (partial): TGCGCCAGTACCGGACGGGTCAGGACAGATACC. This sequence joins TRBV5-1 and TRBJ1-2, with D maybe TRBD1 (6 bases). The CDR3 end lies 3 residues beyond the end of the read and is filled in from the germline J gene. This CDR3 region has 14 residues. CDR1 and CDR2 from the germline V gene are SGHRS and YFSETQ.

Turning to this clone: The read ends 3 residues early relative to the CDR3; the germline J gene fills the gap. V is TRBV5-4 and J is TRBJ2-2; the D gene is possibly TRBD1 (6 bases). The CDR3 covers 16 residues. Germline CDR1 reads SGHNT; CDR2 reads YYREEE (reference sequence). The CDR3 loop is CASSLAVAGVREKLFF. CDR3 bases read: TGTGCCAGCAGCTTGGCCGTGGCAGGGGTACGGGAAAAG.

To note about this clone: The CDR3 extends 3 residues past the end of the read, so its final part is completed from the germline J gene. The gene calls are TRBV10-3 and TRBJ1-6; D may be TRBD1 (5 bases). CDR3 size: 13 residues. V gave up 11 bases and J gave up 7 bases, with 15 bases separating them. Germline lookup yields CDR1 ENHRY and CDR2 SYGVKD. CDR3 residues: CALKAQENSPLHF. The DNA read from the CDR3 is TGTGCCTTGAAGGCACAGGAGAATTCACCC.

On this clone itself: The read halts 3 residues ahead of the CDR3 end, with the missing end drawn from the germline J gene. The gene calls are TRBV2 and TRBJ2-4; 7 positions match TRBD1. Germline lookup yields CDR1 SNHLY and CDR2 FYNNEI. There are 13 residues in the CDR3. CDR3 DNA (partial): TGTGCCAGCAGTCGGGACAGCAACTATGGT. Its protein product is CASSRDSNYG. The CDR3 in full is CASSRDSNYGQYF.

On this clone itself: The read finishes 3 residues shy of the CDR3 end, and the germline J gene is used to complete it. V gene TRBV7-2 combines with J gene TRBJ2-3; D remains ambiguous. CDR3 size: 12 residues. The germline V gene encodes CDR1 SGHTA and CDR2 FQGNSA. The ends were cut back, 5 bases at V and 6 bases at J, with 9 bases in the middle. CDR3 amino acids: CASSPLQDTQYF. Partial CDR3 DNA: TGTGCCAGCAGCCCCCTCCAGGATACG.

A word on this clone: The read halts 3 residues ahead of the CDR3 end, with the missing end drawn from the germline J gene. This chain connects TRBV7-2 to TRBJ2-1; D may be TRBD2 (7 bases). The germline CDR1 and CDR2 sequences are SGHTA and FQGNSA. The V and J ends lost 0 bases and 2 bases respectively, with 8 bases between them. The CDR3 length is 15 residues. CDR3 loop: CASSLAGGPYNEQFF. Incomplete CDR3 DNA: TGTGCCAGCAGCTTAGCGGGGGGGCCCTACAATGAG.

On this clone: The read ends 3 residues before the CDR3 terminus; that terminus is restored from the germline J gene. This chain joins TRBV7-3 and TRBJ2-1; D possibly corresponds to TRBD1 (5 bases). CDR3 size: 16 residues. Germline loops: CDR1 SGHTA, CDR2 FQGTGA. Between the trimmed V and J ends, which lost 2 bases and 0 bases, there was a span of 11 bases. The CDR3 reads CASSLHGAGSYNEQFF. The covered CDR3 bases are TGTGCCAGCAGCTTACATGGGGCTGGCTCCTACAATGAG.

A remark on this clone: With the read ending 3 residues before the CDR3 end, the germline J gene is used to fill in that end. The genes are TRBV6-4 and TRBJ2-3; D possibly corresponds to TRBD2 (7 bases). CDR1 and CDR2 from the germline V gene are MRHNA and SNTAGT. The CDR3 is made up of 16 amino acids. Deletions cut 2 bases from V and 4 bases from J, with 16 bases between. The CDR3 here is CASSDPRGGRSDTQYF. The DNA read from the CDR3 is TGTGCCAGCAGTGACCCAAGGGGGGGGCGGTCAGATACG.

To note about this clone: The read ends 3 residues before the CDR3 terminus; that terminus is restored from the germline J gene. J is TRBJ1-4 and V is TRBV7-9; the match to TRBD1 covers 7 bases. Trimming cost V 6 bases and J 5 bases; bases outside gene matches: 6. This CDR3 is built from 14 residues. Germline assignment: CDR1 SEHNR and CDR2 FQNEAQ (reference sequence). The chain's CDR3 is CASRQTGANEKLFF. The sequenced part of the CDR3 DNA is TGTGCCAGCAGGCAAACAGGGGCGAATGAAAAA.

About this clone: Sequencing ends 3 residues short of the CDR3 end; the germline J gene provides the rest. The chain recombines TRBV28 with TRBJ2-2; either TRBD1 or TRBD2 may fit D (6 bases each). Trimming cost V 3 bases and J 3 bases, with 14 bases left between them. This CDR3 is 16 amino acids long. CDR1 MDHEN and CDR2 SYDVKM come from the germline V gene. The part of the CDR3 DNA that was read is TGTGCCAGCAGTTTGGAGGGGGAAGCTTACACCGGGGAG. Its translation: CASSLEGEAYTGE. The full CDR3 protein is CASSLEGEAYTGELFF.

Turning to this clone: At one end the junction does not follow the germline gene, possibly because of a read error. With the read ending 3 residues before the CDR3 end, the germline J gene is used to fill in that end. This chain connects TRBV29-1 to TRBJ2-3; 12 bases are shared with TRBD1. The CDR3 runs to 14 residues. In germline, CDR1 is SQVTM, CDR2 ANQGSEA. The covered CDR3 bases are TGCAGCGTCATCCGGGACAGGGGGCCAGAGACG. Residues: CSVIRDRGPET. From start to end, the CDR3 is CSVIRDRGPETQYF.

A note on this clone: With the read ending 3 residues before the CDR3 end, the germline J gene is used to fill in that end. The chain is built from TRBV29-1 and TRBJ1-2; TRBD1 agrees at 9 bases. Losses at the gene ends were 3 bases for V and 4 bases for J; bases not matched to a gene: 3. The CDR3 covers 13 residues. Germline CDR1 and CDR2: SQVTM and ANQGSEA. The DNA read from the CDR3 is TGCAGCGTTGAGGACAGGGGAGGCTATGGC. Its protein product is CSVEDRGGYG. The entire CDR3 reads CSVEDRGGYGYTF.

Comment on this clone: The CDR3 is cut off 3 residues early in the read; its end comes from the germline J gene. The chain joins TRBV10-3 to TRBJ2-1; 7 bases line up with TRBD1. J gave up 8 bases and V 3 bases, and 10 bases lay outside the gene matches. CDR3 length: 15 amino acids. CDR1 ENHRY and CDR2 SYGVKD come from the germline V gene. The part of the CDR3 DNA that was read is TGTGCCATCAGTGACTTGGGACAGACCGGCCATGAG. Protein product: CAISDLGQTGHE. The whole CDR3 sequence is CAISDLGQTGHEQFF.

Considering frequency, this clone is medium-sized. The read is 3 residues too short to cover the CDR3 end, so that end is filled in from the germline J gene. The chain recombines TRBV19 with TRBJ2-4; no clear D. CDR3 length equals 17 residues. Germline CDR1 is LNHDA and CDR2 is SQIVND (reference sequence). The V end lost 1 base, the J end lost 0 bases, and 13 bases lay between the germline ends. This chain's CDR3 is CASSIVQGPLAKNIQYF. Incomplete CDR3 DNA: TGTGCCAGTAGTATAGTCCAAGGCCCTCTAGCCAAAAACATT.

CDR3 loop: CASSEGGGASDTQYF. The CDR3 bases that were read are TGTGCCAGCAGTGAAGGCGGGGGGGCGTCAGATACG. The J gene is TRBJ2-3, the V gene TRBV6-4; TRBD2 aligns across 9 bases. The read ends 3 residues early relative to the CDR3; the germline J gene fills the gap. The CDR3 runs to 15 residues. The ends lost 3 bases at V and 4 bases at J; junction bases unmatched: 5. CDR1 MRHNA and CDR2 SNTAGT come from the germline V gene.

Comments on this clone: The read falls 3 residues short of the CDR3 end, and the missing part is taken from the germline J gene. The chain couples TRBV5-4 to TRBJ1-2; the match to TRBD1 covers 9 bases. This CDR3 contains 15 residues. CDR1 and CDR2 (germline): SGHNT, YYREEE (reference sequence). J gave up 5 bases and V 4 bases, and 9 bases lay outside the gene matches. CDR3 DNA, as far as it was read: TGTGCCAGCAGCGCCGAACAGGGGGCGGGGTATGGC. This encodes CASSAEQGAGYG. In full, the CDR3 is CASSAEQGAGYGYTF.

With respect to this clone: The read terminates 3 residues ahead of where the CDR3 ends, so the germline J gene completes it. The chain employs TRBV2 and TRBJ1-1; TRBD1 agrees at 8 bases. Germline V gene sequence: CDR1 SNHLY, CDR2 FYNNEI. The CDR3 sequence is 12 residues long. J gave up 6 bases and V 5 bases, and 2 bases lay outside the gene matches. The sequenced CDR3 bases are TGTGCCAGCAGTCTGACAGGGGCTGAA. Translation: CASSLTGAE. The entire CDR3 is CASSLTGAEAFF. The entire variable domain, with the rest obtained from reference TRBV2 and TRBJ1-1, is as follows: EPEVTQTPSHQVTQMGQEVILRCVPISNHLYFYWYRQILGQKVEFLVSFYNNEISEKSEIFDDQFSVERPDGSNFTLKIRSTKLEDSAMYFCASSLTGAEAFFGQGTRLTVV.

Of note for this clone: The read ends 3 residues before the CDR3 terminus; that terminus is restored from the germline J gene. This chain joins TRBV2 and TRBJ2-7; the D gene is possibly TRBD1 (5 bases). V was clipped by 6 bases and J by 0 bases, with 15 bases between them. The CDR3 extends over 15 amino acids. Germline V gene lookup returns CDR1 SNHLY and CDR2 FYNNEI. The CDR3 loop reads CASSLTGPHSYEQYF. CDR3 bases read: TGTGCCAGCAGCCTTACAGGCCCACACTCCTACGAG. The entire variable domain, with the rest obtained from reference TRBV2 and TRBJ2-7, is as follows: EPEVTQTPSHQVTQMGQEVILRCVPISNHLYFYWYRQILGQKVEFLVSFYNNEISEKSEIFDDQFSVERPDGSNFTLKIRSTKLEDSAMYFCASSLTGPHSYEQYFGPGTRLTVT.